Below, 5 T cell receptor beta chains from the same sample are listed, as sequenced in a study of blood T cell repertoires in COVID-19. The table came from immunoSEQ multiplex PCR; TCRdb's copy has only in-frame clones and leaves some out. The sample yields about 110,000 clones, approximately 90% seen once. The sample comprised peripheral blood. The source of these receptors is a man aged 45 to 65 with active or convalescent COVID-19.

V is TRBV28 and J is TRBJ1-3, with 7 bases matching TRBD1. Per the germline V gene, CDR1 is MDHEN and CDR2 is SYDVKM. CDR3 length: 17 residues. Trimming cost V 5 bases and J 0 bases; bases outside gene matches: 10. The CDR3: CASSLTGVPPSGNTIYF. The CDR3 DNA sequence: TGTGCCAGCAGTCTCACAGGGGTCCCACCCTCTGGAAACACCATATATTTT.

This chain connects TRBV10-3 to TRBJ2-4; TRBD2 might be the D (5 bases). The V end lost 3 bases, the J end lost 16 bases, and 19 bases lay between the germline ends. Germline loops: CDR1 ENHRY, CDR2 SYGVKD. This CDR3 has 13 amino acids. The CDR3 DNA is TGTGCCATCAGTGATTCCCGGACTGGGTTCTTATACTTC. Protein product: CAISDSRTGFLYF.

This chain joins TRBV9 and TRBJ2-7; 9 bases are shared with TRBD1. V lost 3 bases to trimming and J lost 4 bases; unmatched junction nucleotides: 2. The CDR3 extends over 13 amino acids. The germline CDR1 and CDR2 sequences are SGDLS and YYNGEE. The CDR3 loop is CASSDGTGYEQYF. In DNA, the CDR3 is TGTGCCAGCAGCGATGGGACAGGGTACGAGCAGTACTTC.

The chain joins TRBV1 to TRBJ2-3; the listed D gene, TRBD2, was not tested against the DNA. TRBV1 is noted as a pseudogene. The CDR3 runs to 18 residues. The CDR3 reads CTSSPPPLRVRSTDTQYF. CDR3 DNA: TGCACCAGCAGCCCCCCACCGTTGCGCGTGAGAAGCACAGATACGCAGTATTTT.

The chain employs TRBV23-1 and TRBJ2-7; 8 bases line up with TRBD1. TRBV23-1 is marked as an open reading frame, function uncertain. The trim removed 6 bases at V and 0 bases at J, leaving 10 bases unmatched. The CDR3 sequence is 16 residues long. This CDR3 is CASRPSTGVLSYEQYF. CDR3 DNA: TGCGCCAGCAGGCCATCGACAGGGGTCCTCTCCTACGAGCAGTACTTC.